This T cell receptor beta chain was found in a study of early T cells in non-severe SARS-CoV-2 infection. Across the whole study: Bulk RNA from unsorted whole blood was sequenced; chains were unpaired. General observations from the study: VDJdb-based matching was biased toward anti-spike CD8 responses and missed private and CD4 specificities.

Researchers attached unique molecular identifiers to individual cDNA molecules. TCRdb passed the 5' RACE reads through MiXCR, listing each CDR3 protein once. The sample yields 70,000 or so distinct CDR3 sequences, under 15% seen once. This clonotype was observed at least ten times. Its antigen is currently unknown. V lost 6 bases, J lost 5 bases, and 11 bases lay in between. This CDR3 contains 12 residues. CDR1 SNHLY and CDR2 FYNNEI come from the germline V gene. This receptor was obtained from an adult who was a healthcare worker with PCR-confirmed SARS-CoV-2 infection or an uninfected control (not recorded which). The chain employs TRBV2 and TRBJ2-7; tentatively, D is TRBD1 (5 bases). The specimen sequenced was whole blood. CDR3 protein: CASRPSGNEQYF. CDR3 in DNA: TGTGCCAGCAGACCGTCAGGGAACGAGCAGTACTTC.